The 32 T cell receptor gamma chains reported below all come from one sample, sequenced in a study of human gamma delta and Vdelta1 T cells. TCRdb called clones anew from the PCR reads with CATT. The table records fewer than 3,500 gamma-chain clones, about 5.2% of them present only once. Material: naive CD27+ Vdelta1 gamma-delta T cells from blood. These receptors originate from a human donor in good health.

This clone was seen more than once but under ten times. The chain combines TRGV5 with TRGJ1 or TRGJ2. The CDR3 spans 12 residues. The germline V gene encodes CDR1 VINAFY and CDR2 YDVSNSKD. V shed 1 base, J shed 12 bases, and the junction held 9 bases outside the gene matches. For the CDR3, the DNA is TGTGCCACCTGGGACAGCAAGAAGCGGAAACTCTTT. Protein sequence: CATWDSKKRKLF.

This clone was detected only a few times. This DNA's translation differs at residues 4 and 5 from TCRdb's protein, which comes from a much larger clone; a read error is likely, and the protein shown is translated from the DNA. The genes are TRGV9 and TRGJ1 or TRGJ2. Trimming at V came to 9 bases and at J to 0 bases, leaving 5 bases not matched to a gene. The CDR3 runs 12 residues. Germline values: CDR1 GITISATS, CDR2 ISYDGTV (reference sequence). The CDR3 DNA follows: TGTGCCTTGGGGTTGAATTATTATAAGAAACTCTTT. Translation: CALGLNYYKKLF.

This clone rates as medium-sized (0.01 to 0.1%). The rearrangement uses TRGV8 and TRGJP2. The CDR3 is 14 residues long. The trim removed 3 bases at V and 2 bases at J, leaving 3 bases unmatched. CDR1 and CDR2 (germline): VENAVY, YDSYNSRV. The CDR3 DNA reads as TGTGCCACCTGGGATGTGAGTAGTGATTGGATCAAGACGTTT. Residues: CATWDVSSDWIKTF.

This clone has more than one count but fewer than ten. The protein in TCRdb stems from a much larger clone and differs at residue 3 from this DNA's translation, likely a read error; here the protein is translated from the DNA. The chain carries TRGV5 and TRGJ1 or TRGJ2. From germline, CDR1 is VINAFY and CDR2 YDVSNSKD. The CDR3 sequence is 13 residues long. CDR3 region: CAAWDRHHYKKLF. For the CDR3, the DNA is TGTGCCGCCTGGGACAGGCATCATTATAAGAAACTCTTT.

This clone is termed medium-sized. The rearrangement uses TRGV8 and TRGJ1 or TRGJ2. Losses at the gene ends were 0 bases for V and 7 bases for J; bases not matched to a gene: 6. This CDR3 is 13 amino acids long. CDR1 VENAVY and CDR2 YDSYNSRV come from the germline V gene. CDR3 amino acids: CATWDRRRYKKLF. Written as DNA, the CDR3 is TGTGCCACCTGGGATAGGCGGAGGTATAAGAAACTCTTT.

This clone occurred a few times. V usage is TRGV9 and J usage is TRGJ1 or TRGJ2. In germline, CDR1 is GITISATS, CDR2 ISYDGTV (reference sequence). V shed 3 bases, J shed 12 bases, and the junction held 35 bases outside the gene matches. CDR3 size: 20 residues. CDR3 residues: CALWESPRGLLGPRDYWKLF. CDR3 DNA: TGTGCCTTGTGGGAGTCTCCCCGAGGCTTATTGGGTCCTCGAGATTATTGGAAACTCTTT.

This clone has just a few counts. The gene calls are TRGV3 and TRGJ1 or TRGJ2. V trimming: 0 bases; J trimming: 9 bases; junction bases outside the gene matches: 8. Germline V gene lookup returns CDR1 VTNTFY and CDR2 YDVSTARD (reference sequence). This CDR3 is 13 amino acids long. The CDR3 spells CATWDRRNPKKLF. The CDR3, as DNA: TGTGCCACCTGGGACAGGCGAAACCCTAAGAAACTCTTT.

Regarding this clone: Being one base from a much bigger clone, this may be a read error. Other DNA variants within this sample encode the same CDR3. This sequence joins TRGV2 and TRGJP2. Per the germline V gene, CDR1 is EGSNGY and CDR2 is YDSYNSKV. The length of the CDR3 is 15 residues. This CDR3 is CATWDGLRSDWIKTF. Written as DNA, the CDR3 is TGTGCCACCTGGGACGGCCTCCGTAGTGATTGGATCAAGACGTTC.

About this clone: The DNA is left out, because the CDR3 cannot be placed on it with certainty; the CDR3 is given as TCRdb lists it. No J gene call was made, and the V gene is TRGV8. The CDR3 is 33 amino acids long, termini counted. Germline CDR1 reads VENAVY; CDR2 reads YDSYNSRV. This chain's CDR3 is CATWGRGCIIIRNSLAVEQHLLSQVSIGRIQHF.

This clone was observed a handful of times. The assigned J gene is TRGJ1 or TRGJ2, but the V gene is uncalled. This CDR3 spans 11 amino acids. This chain's CDR3 is CALCCYYKKLF. The CDR3 region has the DNA TGTGCCTTGTGTTGTTATTATAAGAAACTCTTT.

Points on this clone: The TCRdb protein, from a much larger clone, departs from this DNA's translation at residue 12, likely by read error; the protein shown derives from the DNA. This chain uses TRGV3 with TRGJ1 or TRGJ2. Per the germline V gene, CDR1 is VTNTFY and CDR2 is YDVSTARD (reference sequence). CDR3 size: 13 residues. CDR3 sequence: CATWDRSHYKKIF. CDR3 bases: TGTGCCACCTGGGACAGGTCTCATTATAAGAAAATCTTT.

Remarks on this clone: This DNA's translation differs at residue 4 from TCRdb's protein, which comes from a much larger clone; a read error is likely, and the protein shown is translated from the DNA. The rearrangement links TRGV9 to TRGJ1 or TRGJ2. The CDR3 contains 13 residues. The germline CDR1 and CDR2 sequences are GITISATS and ISYDGTV (reference sequence). CDR3 protein: CALREARYYKKLF. In nucleotides, the CDR3 is TGTGCCTTGCGGGAGGCCCGTTATTATAAGAAACTCTTT.

This clone was counted between two and nine times. One base separates it from a far larger clone, so it is likely a read error. This CDR3 is also generated by other DNA sequences in the sample. The chain is built from TRGV9 and TRGJ1 or TRGJ2. The CDR3 spans 14 residues. Germline CDR1 and CDR2: GITISATS and ISYDGTV (reference sequence). Written as DNA, the CDR3 is TGTGCCTTGTGGGAGCCAGCCCTTTATTATAAAAAACTCTTT. It codes for CALWEPALYYKKLF.

This clone was counted a few times. This DNA translates differently at residue 8 from the TCRdb protein, which is that of a much larger clone; a read error is likely, and the protein shown is the DNA's own translation. The gene calls are TRGV2 and TRGJ1 or TRGJ2. V trimming: 1 base; J trimming: 4 bases; junction bases outside the gene matches: 7. The CDR3 has 14 amino acids. The germline V gene has CDR1 EGSNGY and CDR2 YDSYNSKV. CDR3 region: CATWDGRKYYKKLF. CDR3 coding DNA: TGTGCCACCTGGGACGGCCGGAAGTATTATAAGAAACTCTTT.

This clone was counted a few times. At the DNA level, this CDR3 is encoded by other sequences in the same sample as well. The chain has TRGV8 and TRGJ1 or TRGJ2. Germline assignment: CDR1 VENAVY and CDR2 YDSYNSRV. V shed 3 bases, J shed 6 bases, and the junction held 2 bases outside the gene matches. This CDR3 spans 11 amino acids. The CDR3 DNA sequence: TGTGCCACCTGGGATTCTTATAAGAAACTCTTT. Translated, it gives CATWDSYKKLF.

This sequence joins TRGV9 and TRGJ1 or TRGJ2. The CDR3 is made up of 15 amino acids. The ends lost 0 bases at V and 4 bases at J; junction bases unmatched: 9. Germline CDR1 and CDR2: GITISATS and ISYDGTV (reference sequence). The CDR3 nucleotides are TGTGCCTTGTGGGAGGTGCAATTGTGGTATTATAAGAAACTCTTT. Translation: CALWEVQLWYYKKLF.

The J gene is given as TRGJ1 or TRGJ2, and the V gene is not called. There are 13 residues in the CDR3. The DNA of the CDR3 is TGTGCCACCTTTTACCTGCTCTATTATAAGAAACTCTTT. This sequence encodes CATFYLLYYKKLF.

The J gene call is TRGJ1 or TRGJ2, but no V gene call exists. The CDR3 extends over 13 amino acids. Here the CDR3 DNA reads TGTGCCACCTGGGACGGGGCCAATATTAAGAAACTCTTT. Translated: CATWDGANIKKLF.

This clone turned up a few times. One junction end does not reproduce the germline sequence, and a read error may be involved. This chain joins TRGV9 and TRGJ1 or TRGJ2. Germline V gives CDR1 GITISATS, CDR2 ISYDGTV (reference sequence). The CDR3 is 12 amino acids. CDR3 amino acids: CALGERQEEKLF. CDR3 coding DNA: TGTGCCTTGGGGGAGCGGCAGGAGGAGAAACTCTTT.

This clone has only a few counts. A read error likely explains why the TCRdb protein, taken from a much larger clone, differs from this DNA's translation at residue 6; the protein shown is translated from the DNA. The V gene remains uncalled, whereas the J gene is TRGJ1 or TRGJ2. This CDR3 region has 12 residues. The CDR3, as DNA: TGTGCCACCTGGATAGAATATGGAAAGAAACTCTTT. Protein sequence: CATWIEYGKKLF.

Comments on this clone: The protein given by TCRdb reflects a much larger clone and differs at residue 7 from this DNA's translation, likely from a read error; the protein shown is the DNA's translation. This chain links TRGV9 with TRGJ1 or TRGJ2. The CDR3 has 14 residues. The V gene's germline CDR1 is GITISATS and CDR2 ISYDGTV (reference sequence). Losses at the gene ends were 0 bases for V and 3 bases for J; bases not matched to a gene: 5. The CDR3 sequence is CALWEVSGYYKKLF. The CDR3, as DNA: TGTGCCTTGTGGGAGGTGTCGGGTTATTATAAGAAACTCTTT.

In its sample, this clone was seen a few times. The amino acid sequence in TCRdb belongs to a much larger clone and departs from this DNA's translation at residue 9, likely a sequencing read error; the sequence shown is translated from the DNA. The chain uses TRGV2 and TRGJ1 or TRGJ2. V shed 0 bases and J 10 bases; nucleotides not matched to a gene: 6. This CDR3 region has 12 residues. Germline V CDR1 and CDR2: EGSNGY, YDSYNSKV. The CDR3 bases are TGTGCCACCTGGGACGGGCCCTGGAAGAAACTCTTT. Translation gives CATWDGPWKKLF.

This clone was detected a few times. Translating this DNA gives a protein that differs at residue 7 from the TCRdb one, which belongs to a much larger clone; a read error is likely, and the protein shown is this translation. The gene calls are TRGV9 and TRGJ1 or TRGJ2. The CDR3 consists of 11 residues. The V gene's germline CDR1 is GITISATS and CDR2 ISYDGTV (reference sequence). V shed 1 base and J 9 bases; nucleotides not matched to a gene: 3. The CDR3 DNA sequence: TGTGCCTTGTGGGAGGTTTTTAAGAAACTCTTT. Translated, it gives CALWEVFKKLF.

In the case of this clone: A read error may be the cause here, since a much bigger clone is one base away. Other DNA sequences in this sample translate to the same CDR3. The chain is built from TRGV5 and TRGJ1 or TRGJ2. Germline V gives CDR1 VINAFY, CDR2 YDVSNSKD. The CDR3 spans 13 residues. Written as DNA, the CDR3 is TGTGCCACCTGGGACTCGAATTATTATAAGAAGCTCTTT. Its translation is CATWDSNYYKKLF.

This clone was counted a few times. The TCRdb protein comes from a much larger clone and disagrees with this DNA's translation at residue 12, likely due to a read error; the protein given here is derived from the DNA. V gene TRGV9 combines with J gene TRGJP1. This CDR3 is built from 14 residues. Germline assignment: CDR1 GITISATS and CDR2 ISYDGTV (reference sequence). The CDR3 loop reads CAFSPRATGWFEIF. In nucleotides, the CDR3 is TGTGCCTTCAGTCCGCGCGCCACTGGTTGGTTCGAGATATTT.

In its sample, this clone was seen a few times. A single base separates this from a much larger clone, so it may be a read error. The V gene is TRGV9, the J gene TRGJ1 or TRGJ2. V gave up 0 bases and J gave up 3 bases; unmatched junction bases: 8. This CDR3 comprises 15 residues. Germline lookup yields CDR1 GITISATS and CDR2 ISYDGTV (reference sequence). The CDR3 reads CALWEVQGPYYKKLF. As DNA, the CDR3 is TGTGCCTTGTGGGAGGTGCAAGGGCCTTATTATAAGAAACTCTTT.

The V gene is TRGV3, the J gene TRGJ1 or TRGJ2. The CDR3 extends over 15 amino acids. CDR1 is VTNTFY and CDR2 is YDVSTARD in the germline V gene (reference sequence). Unmatched junction bases numbered 9, after V lost 0 bases and J lost 4 bases. The CDR3 sequence: CATWDRPLAYYKKLF. The DNA for the CDR3 is TGTGCCACCTGGGACAGGCCCTTAGCATATTATAAGAAACTCTTT.

This clone was seen only a few times. This chain joins TRGV3 and TRGJ1 or TRGJ2. Germline CDR1 is VTNTFY and CDR2 is YDVSTARD (reference sequence). Unmatched junction bases numbered 7, after V lost 1 base and J lost 4 bases. This CDR3 is 14 amino acids long. The CDR3 DNA follows: TGTGCCACCTGGGACAGCTATGTGTATTATAAGAAACTCTTT. Translated: CATWDSYVYYKKLF.

Notes on this clone: The same CDR3 arises from other DNA sequences in this sample as well. This chain connects TRGV5 to TRGJP2. The CDR3 is 14 residues long. Unmatched junction bases numbered 4, after V lost 5 bases and J lost 1 base. Germline CDR1 reads VINAFY; CDR2 reads YDVSNSKD. The CDR3 protein is CATWGPSSDWIKTF. CDR3 nucleotide sequence: TGTGCCACCTGGGGCCCTAGTAGTGATTGGATCAAGACGTTT.

This clone is large in the sample. The chain couples TRGV3 to TRGJ1 or TRGJ2. The CDR3 runs to 13 residues. Trimming at V came to 0 bases and at J to 10 bases, leaving 9 bases not matched to a gene. Looked up from germline, CDR1 is VTNTFY and CDR2 is YDVSTARD (reference sequence). CDR3 amino acids: CATWDRLRGKKLF. The CDR3 DNA reads TGTGCCACCTGGGACAGGCTGCGTGGGAAGAAACTCTTT.

By share, this clone counts as medium-sized. The chain recombines TRGV2 with TRGJ1 or TRGJ2. Germline V CDR1 and CDR2: EGSNGY, YDSYNSKV. There are 10 residues in the CDR3. The trim removed 9 bases at V and 8 bases at J, leaving 7 bases unmatched. This chain's CDR3 is CATRPDKKLF. CDR3 DNA: TGTGCCACCCGCCCTGATAAGAAACTCTTT.

The V gene reported is TRGV3; the J gene is uncalled. Germline V gene data show CDR1 as VTNTFY and CDR2 as YDVSTARD (reference sequence). The CDR3 extends over 15 amino acids. The CDR3 sequence is CATWDSALHYYSKIF. In DNA, the CDR3 is TGTGCCACCTGGGATTCAGCCCTTCATTATTATAGCAAAATATTT.